This entry describes one T cell receptor (beta chain). The specificity of this receptor is unknown. One end of the junction is discordant with germline, which a read error may explain. Interpreted using the paper, the time point label stands for: around 42 days after influenza vaccine administration. Taken from the germline V gene (reference sequence), the CDR1 and CDR2 loops are DFQATT and SNEGSKA. The CDR3 holds 16 amino acids from the cysteine to the phenylalanine. Kept here is only the CDR3 DNA, which spans 48 bases and is read in frame from base 1. These data are taken from a study of response to subunit inactivated influenza vaccine listed by TCRdb under 2018. Describing the broader study: Deep quantitative profiling of the T cell receptor repertoire was used in the study to follow responses to a trivalent subunit inactivated influenza vaccine. The full study reports these points: The authors proposed that each seasonal influenza vaccination may bring in only a limited number of new T cells.

Library method: RT-PCR. TCRdb names Illumina HiSeq 2500 as the instrument used. TCRdb trimmed the raw reads at Q25, called clones with MiXCR and kept productive beta chains. Each CDR3 protein appears once, grouped with its most common genes and DNA. This sample comprises roughly 570,000 distinct CDR3 sequences, 10% to 15% of them detected only once. The leading ten clones occupy approximately 14% of the sample. The sequencing used PBMCs from blood, collected 40 to 50 days after vaccination. The V gene is TRBV20-1 and the J gene is TRBJ2-1, with 10 junctional bases fitting TRBD1. This TCR was sampled from a man aged 50-59 years who received an inactivated influenza vaccine. Donor details come from another sample of the same person, matched by shared clones. In nucleotides, the sequence is TGCAGTGCTAGAGATCTGACAGGGGGCATTTACAATGAGCGGTTCTTC. This translates into CSARDLTGGIYNERFF.